This note documents a single TCR beta chain sequence. Its antigen is unknown. The data originate from a study of shared clonotypes between healthy human individuals. Trimming took off 0 bases at V and 0 bases at J, with 10 bases between the two ends. Germline lookup yields CDR1 SGHRS and CDR2 YFSETQ. The length of the CDR3 is 16 residues. Authors' processing steps: For the immunoSEQ data, sequences were junction-only without quality scores, so filtering differed. Assay used: immunoSEQ multiplex PCR; TCRdb lists only in-frame clones, some missing. V, J and clone size are taken as reported in that table, and D and trimming were inferred from the DNA itself. The sample lists around 1.5 million clones, around 98% occurring once. Whole-study results and caveats: Shared clonotypes across all four donors exceeded non-shared ones in generation probability. Collection of samples was limited to blood; tissue repertoires likely differ.

The donor cohort consisted entirely of Caucasian adults residing in Nashville, Tennessee. The clonotype comes from a man aged 25-45 years in good health. The material sequenced was naive CD4+ T cells sorted from blood. Subset of the sample: CD45RA+ positively selected. This chain uses TRBV5-1 with TRBJ1-3, with D possibly TRBD1 on 6 matching bases. The CDR3 here is CASSLGGQSSGNTIYF. The DNA for the CDR3 is TGCGCCAGCAGCTTGGGTGGACAGAGCTCTGGAAACACCATATATTTT. Full variable domain (remainder filled in from reference TRBV5-1 and TRBJ1-3): KAGVTQTPRYLIKTRGQQVTLSCSPISGHRSVSWYQQTPGQGLQFLFEYFSETQRNKGNFPGRFSGRQFSNSRSEMNVSTLELGDSALYLCASSLGGQSSGNTIYFGEGSWLTVV.